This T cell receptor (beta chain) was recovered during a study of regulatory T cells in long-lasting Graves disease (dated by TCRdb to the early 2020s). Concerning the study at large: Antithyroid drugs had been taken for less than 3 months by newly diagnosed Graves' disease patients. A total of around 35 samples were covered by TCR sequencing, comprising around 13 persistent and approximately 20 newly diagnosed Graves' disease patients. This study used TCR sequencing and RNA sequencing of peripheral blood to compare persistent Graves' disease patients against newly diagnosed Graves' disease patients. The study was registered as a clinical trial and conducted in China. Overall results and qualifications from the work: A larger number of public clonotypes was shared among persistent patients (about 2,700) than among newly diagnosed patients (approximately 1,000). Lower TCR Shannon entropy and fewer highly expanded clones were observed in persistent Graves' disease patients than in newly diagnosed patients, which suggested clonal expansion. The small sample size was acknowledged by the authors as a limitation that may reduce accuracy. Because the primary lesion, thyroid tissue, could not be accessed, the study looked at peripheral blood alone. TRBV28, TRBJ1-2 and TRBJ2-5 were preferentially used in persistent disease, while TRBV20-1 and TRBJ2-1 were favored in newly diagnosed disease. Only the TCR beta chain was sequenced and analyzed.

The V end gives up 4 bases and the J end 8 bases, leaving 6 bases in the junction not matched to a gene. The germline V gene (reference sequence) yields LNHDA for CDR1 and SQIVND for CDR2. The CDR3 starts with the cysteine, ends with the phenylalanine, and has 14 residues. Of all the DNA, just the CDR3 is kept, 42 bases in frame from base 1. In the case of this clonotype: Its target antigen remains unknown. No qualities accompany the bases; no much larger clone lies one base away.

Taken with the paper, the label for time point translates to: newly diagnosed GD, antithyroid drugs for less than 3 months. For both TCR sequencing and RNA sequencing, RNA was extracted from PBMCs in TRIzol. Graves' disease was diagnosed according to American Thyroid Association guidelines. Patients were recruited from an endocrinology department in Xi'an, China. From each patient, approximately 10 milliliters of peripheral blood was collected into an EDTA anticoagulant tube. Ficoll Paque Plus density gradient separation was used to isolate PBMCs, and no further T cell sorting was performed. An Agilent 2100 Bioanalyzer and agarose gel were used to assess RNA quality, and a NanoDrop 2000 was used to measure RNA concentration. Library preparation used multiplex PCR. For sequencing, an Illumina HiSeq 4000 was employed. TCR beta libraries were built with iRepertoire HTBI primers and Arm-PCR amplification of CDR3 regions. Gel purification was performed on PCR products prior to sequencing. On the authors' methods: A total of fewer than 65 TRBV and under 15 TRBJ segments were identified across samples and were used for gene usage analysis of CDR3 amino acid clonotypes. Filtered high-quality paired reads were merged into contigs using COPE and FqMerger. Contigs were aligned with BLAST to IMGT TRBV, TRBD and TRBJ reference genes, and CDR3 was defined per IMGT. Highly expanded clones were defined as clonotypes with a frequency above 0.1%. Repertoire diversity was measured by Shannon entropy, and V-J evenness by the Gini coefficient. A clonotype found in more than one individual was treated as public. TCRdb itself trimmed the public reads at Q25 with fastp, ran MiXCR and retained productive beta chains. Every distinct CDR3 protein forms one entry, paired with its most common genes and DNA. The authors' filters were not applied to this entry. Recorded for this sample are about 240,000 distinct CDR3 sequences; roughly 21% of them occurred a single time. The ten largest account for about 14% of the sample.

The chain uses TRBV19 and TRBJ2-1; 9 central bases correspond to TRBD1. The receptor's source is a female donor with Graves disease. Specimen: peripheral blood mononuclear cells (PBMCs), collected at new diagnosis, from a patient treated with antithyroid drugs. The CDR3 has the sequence CASSNRGQGDEQFF. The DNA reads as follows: TGTGCCAGTAGTAACAGGGGGCAGGGCGATGAGCAGTTCTTC.